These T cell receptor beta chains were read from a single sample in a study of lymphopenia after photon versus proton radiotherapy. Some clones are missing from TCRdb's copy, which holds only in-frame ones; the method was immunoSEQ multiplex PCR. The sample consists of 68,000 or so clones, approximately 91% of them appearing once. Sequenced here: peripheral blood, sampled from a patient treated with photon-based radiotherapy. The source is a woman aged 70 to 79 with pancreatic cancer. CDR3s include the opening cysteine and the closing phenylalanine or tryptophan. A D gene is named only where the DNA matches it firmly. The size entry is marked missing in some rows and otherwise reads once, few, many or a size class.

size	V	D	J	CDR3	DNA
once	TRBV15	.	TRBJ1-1	CATSSISMNTEAFF	TGTGCCACCAGCAGTATAAGCATGAACACTGAAGCTTTCTTT
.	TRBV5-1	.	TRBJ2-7	CASSPSGPARTIEQYF	TGCGCCAGCAGCCCATCCGGCCCTGCGCGAACCATCGAGCAGTACTTC
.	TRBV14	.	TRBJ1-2	CASSQFSTPGRKNYGYTF	TGTGCCAGCAGCCAATTCTCGACACCGGGACGAAAAAACTATGGCTACACCTTC
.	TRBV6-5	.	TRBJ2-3	CASSYSDTQYF	TGTGCCAGCAGTTATTCAGATACGCAGTATTTT
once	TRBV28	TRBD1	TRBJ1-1	CASLLLGTANTEAFF	TGTGCCAGCCTCCTCCTCGGGACAGCGAACACTGAAGCTTTCTTT
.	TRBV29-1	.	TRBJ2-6	CSVEELPSGANVLTF	TGCAGCGTTGAGGAACTCCCCTCTGGGGCCAACGTCCTGACTTTC
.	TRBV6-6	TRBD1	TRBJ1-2	CASSDRVSYGYTF	TGTGCCAGCAGTGACAGGGTGTCCTATGGCTACACCTTC
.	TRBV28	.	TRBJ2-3	CASGGQDTQYF	TGTGCCAGCGGAGGACAAGATACGCAGTATTTT
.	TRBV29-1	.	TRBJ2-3	CSVVLYFSTDTQYF	TGCAGCGTTGTCCTCTACTTTAGCACAGATACGCAGTATTTT
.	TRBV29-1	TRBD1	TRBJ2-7	CSVANRGITYEQYF	TGCAGCGTCGCCAACAGGGGTATCACCTACGAGCAGTACTTC
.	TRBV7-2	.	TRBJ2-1	CASSLTRDEQFF	TGTGCCAGCAGCTTGACTAGGGATGAGCAGTTCTTC
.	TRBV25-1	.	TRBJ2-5	CASSEGTLTQETQYF	TGTGCCAGCAGTGAGGGGACATTAACCCAAGAGACCCAGTACTTC
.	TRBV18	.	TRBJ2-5	CASSPLVETQYF	TGTGCCAGCTCACCGTTAGTAGAGACCCAGTACTTC
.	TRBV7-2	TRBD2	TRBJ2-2	CASSLPGLAGEAGELFF	TGTGCCAGCAGCTTACCGGGACTAGCGGGAGAGGCCGGGGAGCTGTTTTTT
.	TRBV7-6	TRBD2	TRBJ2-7	CASSSGGGPYEQYF	TGTGCCAGCTCCTCGGGGGGGGGCCCCTACGAGCAGTACTTC
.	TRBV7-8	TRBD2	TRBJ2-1	CASSLRTSGSPFF	TGTGCCAGCAGCTTACGGACTAGCGGGAGTCCGTTCTTC
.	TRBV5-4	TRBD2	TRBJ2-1	CASSPGSGRYNEQFF	TGTGCCAGCAGCCCTGGTAGCGGGAGATACAATGAGCAGTTCTTC
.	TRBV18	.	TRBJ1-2	CASSKGQVVYDGYTF	TGTGCCAGCTCAAAGGGGCAGGTCGTTTATGATGGCTACACCTTC
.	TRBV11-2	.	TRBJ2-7	CASSPRGGIAVFEQYF	TGTGCCAGCAGCCCCCGGGGAGGAATAGCGGTGTTTGAGCAGTACTTC
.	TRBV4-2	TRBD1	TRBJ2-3	CASSQTTGGKDTQYF	TGTGCCAGCAGCCAAACGACAGGGGGCAAAGATACGCAGTATTTT
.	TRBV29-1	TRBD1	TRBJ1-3	CSMKAGTGDPSGNTIYF	TGCAGCATGAAAGCCGGGACAGGGGACCCCTCTGGAAACACCATATATTTT
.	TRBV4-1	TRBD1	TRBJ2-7	CASSSKAGQGYEQYF	TGCGCCAGCTCCTCCAAGGCGGGACAGGGCTACGAGCAGTACTTC
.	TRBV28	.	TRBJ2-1	CAITGRPNSEQFF	TGTGCCATTACGGGGCGTCCTAATAGTGAGCAGTTCTTC
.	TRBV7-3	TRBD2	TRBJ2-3	CASSLMAGGQTQYF	TGTGCCAGCAGCTTAATGGCGGGAGGACAGACGCAGTATTTT
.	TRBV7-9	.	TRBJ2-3	CASSPQDTQYF	TGTGCCAGCAGCCCTCAAGATACGCAGTATTTT
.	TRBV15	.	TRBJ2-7	CATSNVGGPYEQYF	TGTGCCACCAGCAACGTCGGGGGCCCCTACGAGCAGTACTTC
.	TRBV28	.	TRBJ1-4	CASRGGEPTNEKLFF	TGTGCCAGCAGGGGGGGAGAACCAACTAATGAAAAACTGTTTTTT
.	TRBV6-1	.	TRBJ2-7	CASSATGSEQYF	TGTGCCAGCAGTGCAACAGGGAGCGAGCAGTACTTC
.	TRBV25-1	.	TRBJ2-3	CASSSPGSAGADTQYF	TGTGCCAGCAGTTCCCCAGGGAGTGCCGGGGCAGATACGCAGTATTTT
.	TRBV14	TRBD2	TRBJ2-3	CASSPTPFGAGAPDTQYF	TGTGCCAGCAGCCCGACCCCTTTCGGGGCGGGAGCCCCAGATACGCAGTATTTT
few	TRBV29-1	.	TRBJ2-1	CSASWSAYNEQFF	TGCAGCGCCAGCTGGAGCGCCTACAATGAGCAGTTCTTC
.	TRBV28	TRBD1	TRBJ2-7	CASTTGTGSPYEQYF	TGTGCCAGCACCACCGGGACAGGGTCCCCCTACGAGCAGTACTTC
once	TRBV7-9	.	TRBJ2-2	CASSPRDTHTGELFF	TGTGCCAGCAGTCCCCGGGACACCCACACCGGGGAGCTGTTTTTT
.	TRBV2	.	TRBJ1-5	CASSQDRFSNQPQHF	TGTGCCAGCAGTCAAGACAGGTTTAGCAATCAGCCCCAGCATTTT
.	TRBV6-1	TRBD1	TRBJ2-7	CASRPSGTATYEQYF	TGTGCCAGCCGCCCGTCCGGGACAGCAACCTACGAGCAGTACTTC
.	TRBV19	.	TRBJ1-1	CASSNGGTEAFF	TGTGCCAGTAGTAATGGGGGCACTGAAGCTTTCTTT
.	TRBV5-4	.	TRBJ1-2	CASSAEGNYGYTF	TGTGCCAGCAGCGCCGAGGGAAACTATGGCTACACCTTC
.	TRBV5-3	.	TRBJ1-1	CARISGVFMNTEAFF	TGTGCCAGAATCAGCGGGGTTTTCATGAACACTGAAGCTTTCTTT
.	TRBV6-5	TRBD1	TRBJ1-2	CASRPDRAIYGYTF	TGTGCCAGCAGGCCGGACAGGGCGATCTATGGCTACACCTTC
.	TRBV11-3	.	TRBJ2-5	CASSKTGQETQYF	TGTGCCAGCAGCAAGACAGGCCAAGAGACCCAGTACTTC
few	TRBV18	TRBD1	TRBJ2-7	CASSPDSTGALYEQYF	TGTGCCAGCTCACCGGATTCGACAGGGGCTCTCTACGAGCAGTACTTC
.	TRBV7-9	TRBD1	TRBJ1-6	CASSIQGAESPLHF	TGTGCCAGCAGCATACAGGGGGCGGAATCACCCCTCCACTTT
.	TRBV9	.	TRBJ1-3	CASSLQGNSGNTIYF	TGTGCCAGCAGCCTACAGGGTAACTCTGGAAACACCATATATTTT